This T cell receptor beta chain was sequenced during a study of blood T cell repertoires in COVID-19. Overall study: The United States, Italy and Spain supplied acute and convalescent COVID-19 samples.

Recruits, aged roughly 18 to 89 years, lived in around 24 US areas. Cohorts were determined from participant-reported clinical history. Cohort 3 donors were reported recovered after two negative PCRs, clearance, or symptom resolution. Some clones are missing from TCRdb's copy, which holds only in-frame ones; the method was immunoSEQ multiplex PCR. Of roughly 340,000 clones in the sample, 80% to 90% were seen once. The V gene's germline CDR1 is KGHSH and CDR2 LQKENI. The junction had 9 bases not matched to a gene; V was cut back by 3 bases and J by 4 bases. This CDR3 comprises 16 residues. This clonotype originated in a man in his late teens or twenties who had recovered from COVID-19. The chain links TRBV18 to TRBJ2-3; 8 nucleotides agree with TRBD2. The sequenced sample was PBMCs or T cells enriched from blood (not recorded which). CDR3 sequence: CASSPVAGKIPDTQYF. CDR3 in DNA: TGTGCCAGCTCACCCGTAGCGGGAAAGATCCCAGATACGCAGTATTTT.